This T cell receptor (beta chain) is drawn from a study of T cell responses to AZD1222 COVID-19 vaccine. Broader study findings: The donors showed a predominance of white British ancestry and of females, with possible underestimation of clonal diversity. Baseline serology detected seropositivity in only five or six AZD1222 recipients. As reported, nearly half of all spike-specific TCRs target variant regions that are unmutated.

In the case of this clone: Antigen unknown.

Pooling of second doses given at about 4 or about 12 weeks was done. The method was immunoSEQ multiplex PCR; TCRdb's version includes in-frame clones alone and lacks a portion of them. Of 50,000 to 65,000 clones listed, roughly 86% are singletons. Trimming shortened V by 6 bases and J by 0 bases, and 12 bases separated the two germline ends. CDR1 is SNHLY, CDR2 FYNNEI, per germline. The CDR3 is 14 residues long. This TCR came from an adult who received the AZD1222 COVID-19 vaccine. The rearrangement links TRBV2 to TRBJ2-7; the D is unclear. Sequenced here: peripheral blood, sampled 28 days after the second AZD1222 dose. The CDR3 sequence: CASRYGSTSYEQYF. The CDR3 bases are TGTGCCAGCAGGTATGGATCCACCTCCTACGAGCAGTACTTC.